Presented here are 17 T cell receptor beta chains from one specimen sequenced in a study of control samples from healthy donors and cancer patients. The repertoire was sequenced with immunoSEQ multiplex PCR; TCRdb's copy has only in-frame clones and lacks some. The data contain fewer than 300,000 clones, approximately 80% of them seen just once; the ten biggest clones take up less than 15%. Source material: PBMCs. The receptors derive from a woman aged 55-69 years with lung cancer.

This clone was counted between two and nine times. For the CDR3, the DNA is TGTGCCAGCAGCGAGACCGACAGATACGAGCAGTACTTC. Amino acid sequence: CASSETDRYEQYF. The V gene is TRBV9, the J gene TRBJ2-7; perhaps TRBD1 as D (5 bases). The germline CDR1 and CDR2 sequences are SGDLS and YYNGEE. This CDR3 spans 13 amino acids. The V gene lost 3 bases and the J gene lost 4 bases, with 11 bases spanning the gap. The full variable domain, completed using reference TRBV9 and TRBJ2-7, is DSGVTQTPKHLITATGQRVTLRCSPRSGDLSVYWYQQSLDQGLQFLIQYYNGEERAKGNILERFSAQQFPDLHSELNLSSLELGDSALYFCASSETDRYEQYFGPGTRLTVT.

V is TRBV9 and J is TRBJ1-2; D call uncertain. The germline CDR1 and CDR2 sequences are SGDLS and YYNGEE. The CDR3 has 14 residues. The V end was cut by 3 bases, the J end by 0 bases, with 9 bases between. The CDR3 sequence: CASSGRDPNYGYTF. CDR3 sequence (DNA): TGTGCCAGCAGCGGGAGGGATCCTAACTATGGCTACACCTTC.

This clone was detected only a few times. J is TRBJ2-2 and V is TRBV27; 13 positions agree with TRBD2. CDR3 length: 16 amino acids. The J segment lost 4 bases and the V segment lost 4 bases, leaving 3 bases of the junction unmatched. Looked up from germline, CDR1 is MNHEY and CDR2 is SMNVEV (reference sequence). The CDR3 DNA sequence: TGTGCCAGCAGTTGGACTAGCGGGAGATCCACCGGGGAGCTGTTTTTT. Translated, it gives CASSWTSGRSTGELFF.

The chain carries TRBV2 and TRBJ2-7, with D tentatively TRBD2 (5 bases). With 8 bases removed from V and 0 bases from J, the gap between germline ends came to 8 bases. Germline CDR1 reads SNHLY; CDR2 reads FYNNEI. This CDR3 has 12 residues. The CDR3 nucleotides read TGTGCCAGCGCTGGGAGCTCCTACGAGCAGTACTTC. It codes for CASAGSSYEQYF.

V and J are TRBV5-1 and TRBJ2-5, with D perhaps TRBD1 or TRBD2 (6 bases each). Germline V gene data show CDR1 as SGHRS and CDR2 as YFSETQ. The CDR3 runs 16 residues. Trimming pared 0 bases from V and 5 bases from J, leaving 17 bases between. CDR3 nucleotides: TGCGCCAGCAGCTTGGAACCGGGATTAGGGGGGGAGACCCAGTACTTC. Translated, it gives CASSLEPGLGGETQYF.

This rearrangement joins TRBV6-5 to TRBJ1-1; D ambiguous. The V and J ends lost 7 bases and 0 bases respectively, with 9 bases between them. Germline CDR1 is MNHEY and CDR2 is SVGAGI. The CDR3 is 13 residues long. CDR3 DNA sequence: TGTGCCAGCACGTCAGGACTGAACACTGAAGCTTTCTTT. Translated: CASTSGLNTEAFF.

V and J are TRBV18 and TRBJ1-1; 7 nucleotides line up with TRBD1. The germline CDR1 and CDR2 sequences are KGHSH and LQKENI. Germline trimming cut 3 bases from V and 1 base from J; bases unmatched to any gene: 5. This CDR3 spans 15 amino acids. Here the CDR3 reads CASSPGQVQNTEAFF. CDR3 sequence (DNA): TGTGCCAGCTCACCCGGACAGGTCCAGAACACTGAAGCTTTCTTT.

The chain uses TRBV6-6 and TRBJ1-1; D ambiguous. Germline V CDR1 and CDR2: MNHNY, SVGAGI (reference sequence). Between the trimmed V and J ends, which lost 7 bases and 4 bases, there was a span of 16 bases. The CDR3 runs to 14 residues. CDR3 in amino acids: CASTQVSGVTEAFF. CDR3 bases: TGTGCCAGCACCCAGGTCTCGGGCGTCACTGAAGCTTTCTTT.

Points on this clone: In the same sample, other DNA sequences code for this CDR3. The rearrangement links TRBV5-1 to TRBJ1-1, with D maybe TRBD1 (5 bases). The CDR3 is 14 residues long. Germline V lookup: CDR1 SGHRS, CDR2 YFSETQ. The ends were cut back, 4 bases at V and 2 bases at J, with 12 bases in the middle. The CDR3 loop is CASSLGTLNTEAFF. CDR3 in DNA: TGCGCCAGCAGCCTCGGGACCCTAAACACTGAAGCTTTCTTT. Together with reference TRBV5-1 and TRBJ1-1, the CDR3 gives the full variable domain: KAGVTQTPRYLIKTRGQQVTLSCSPISGHRSVSWYQQTPGQGLQFLFEYFSETQRNKGNFPGRFSGRQFSNSRSEMNVSTLELGDSALYLCASSLGTLNTEAFFGQGTRLTVV.

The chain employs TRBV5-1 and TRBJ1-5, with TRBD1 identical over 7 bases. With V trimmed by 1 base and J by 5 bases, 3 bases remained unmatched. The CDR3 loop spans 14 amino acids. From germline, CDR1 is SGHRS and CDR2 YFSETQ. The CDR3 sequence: CASSLSGGDQPQHF. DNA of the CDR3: TGCGCCAGCAGCTTGTCAGGGGGGGATCAGCCCCAGCATTTT.

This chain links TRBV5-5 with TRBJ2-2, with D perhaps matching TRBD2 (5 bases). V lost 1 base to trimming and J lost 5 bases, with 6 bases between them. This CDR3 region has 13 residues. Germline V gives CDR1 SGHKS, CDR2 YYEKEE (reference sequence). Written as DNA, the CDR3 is TGTGCCAGCAGCTTGACTAGTACCGGGGAGCTGTTTTTT. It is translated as CASSLTSTGELFF.

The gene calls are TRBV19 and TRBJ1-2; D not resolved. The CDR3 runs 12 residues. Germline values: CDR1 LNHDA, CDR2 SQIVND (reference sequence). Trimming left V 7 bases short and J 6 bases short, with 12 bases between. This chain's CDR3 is CASNIVGNGYTF. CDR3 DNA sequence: TGTGCCAGTAACATCGTGGGGAATGGCTACACCTTC.

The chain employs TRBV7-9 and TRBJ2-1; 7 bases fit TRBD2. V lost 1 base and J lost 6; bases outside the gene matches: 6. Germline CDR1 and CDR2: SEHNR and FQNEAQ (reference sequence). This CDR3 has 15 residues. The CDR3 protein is CASSLVLPSGNEQFF. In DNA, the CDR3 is TGTGCCAGCAGCTTAGTTCTGCCTAGCGGCAATGAGCAGTTCTTC.

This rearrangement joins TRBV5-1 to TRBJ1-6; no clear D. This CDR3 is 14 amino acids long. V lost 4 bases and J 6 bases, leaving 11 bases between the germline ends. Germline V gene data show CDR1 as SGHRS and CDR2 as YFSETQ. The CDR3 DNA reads TGCGCCAGCAGCGTGGTACCTTCTAATTCACCCCTCCACTTT. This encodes CASSVVPSNSPLHF.

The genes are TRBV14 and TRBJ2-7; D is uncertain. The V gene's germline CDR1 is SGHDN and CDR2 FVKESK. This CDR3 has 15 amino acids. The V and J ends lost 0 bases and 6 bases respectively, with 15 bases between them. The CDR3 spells CASSQDSGLMGEQYF. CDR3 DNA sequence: TGTGCCAGCAGCCAAGATAGTGGTTTAATGGGCGAGCAGTACTTC.

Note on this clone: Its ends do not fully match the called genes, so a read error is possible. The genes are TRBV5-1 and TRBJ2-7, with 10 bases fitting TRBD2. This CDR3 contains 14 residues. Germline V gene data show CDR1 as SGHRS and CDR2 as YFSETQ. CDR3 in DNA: TGCGCCAGCAGCCCTAGCGGGAGTCACCCTTCTAAGCACTTC. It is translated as CASSPSGSHPSKHF.

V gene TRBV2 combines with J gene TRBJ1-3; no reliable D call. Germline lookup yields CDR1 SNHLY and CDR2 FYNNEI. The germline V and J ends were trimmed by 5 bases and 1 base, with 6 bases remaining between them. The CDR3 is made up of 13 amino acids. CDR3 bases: TGTGCCAGCAGTAGGGATTCTGGAAACACCATATATTTT. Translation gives CASSRDSGNTIYF.